Listed below are T cell receptor beta chains from one sample, sequenced in a study of beta chain features in type 1 diabetes. TCRdb's copy holds only in-frame clones and misses some; the assay was immunoSEQ multiplex PCR. Counted here are a few hundred thousand clones, about 15% occurring once; the ten biggest clones make up 0.019%. The sample comprised naive CD4+ T cells from blood. Receptors were obtained from a woman aged 18-30 years in good health. Each CDR3 is given with its conserved first and last residue. Fields, in order: V gene, J gene, CDR3 protein.

>TRBV6-5|TRBJ2-6
CASSYFVNSGANVLTF
>TRBV30|TRBJ1-1
CAWSRGDEAFF
>TRBV5-1|TRBJ2-1
CASSLGLASSYNEQFF
>TRBV30|TRBJ1-4
CARGGPTNEKLFF
>TRBV11-2|TRBJ2-1
CASSQPGQRLGNEQFF
>TRBV25-1|TRBJ1-5
CASSDNAGTGLIQPQHF
>TRBV28|TRBJ1-2
CASSEGGLYGYTF
>TRBV2|TRBJ1-5
CASTRHYSNQPQHF
>TRBV23-1|TRBJ1-2
CASRRGQWGLWGYGYTF
>TRBV6-5|TRBJ2-7
CASSLLAGPSYEQYF
>TRBV5-4|TRBJ2-3
CASRISGSKDTQYF
>TRBV5-1|TRBJ2-7
CASSLERSYYEQYF
>TRBV29-1|TRBJ1-5
CSVVGTSNQPQHF
>TRBV29-1|TRBJ2-1
CSAGGTTLSLSYNEQFF
>TRBV30|TRBJ2-1
CAWSVIMSEQFF
>TRBV7-2|TRBJ1-1
CASSLNRGLVEAFF
>TRBV29-1|TRBJ2-7
CSVGASGAYEQYF
>TRBV19|TRBJ2-4
CASSIDRGTDIQYF
>TRBV7-3|TRBJ2-2
CASSWDSRNTGELFF
>TRBV23-1|TRBJ1-5
CASSHNRGRGQPQHF
>TRBV7-2|TRBJ1-5
CASSLHPGQPQHF
>TRBV10-3|TRBJ2-1
CAISDPGEQFF
>TRBV7-9|TRBJ2-5
CASSLVAGRETQYF
>TRBV27|TRBJ2-1
CASREAGGLLNEQFF
>TRBV7-3|TRBJ2-1
CASSPQRGTNNEQFF
>TRBV2|TRBJ2-5
CATSQGAVGTQYF
>TRBV30|TRBJ2-7
CAWSAGMFEQYF
>TRBV5-4|TRBJ2-7
CASSLAPMAGLQGDEQYF
>TRBV28|TRBJ2-1
CASQGGAYNEQFF
>TRBV30|TRBJ1-2
CAWSSRHGYTF
>TRBV5-1|TRBJ1-4
CASSLSPSNEKLFF
>TRBV29-1|TRBJ2-3
CSVGSLRGLAATDTQYF
>TRBV2|TRBJ2-7
CASSAWLTGGYEQYF